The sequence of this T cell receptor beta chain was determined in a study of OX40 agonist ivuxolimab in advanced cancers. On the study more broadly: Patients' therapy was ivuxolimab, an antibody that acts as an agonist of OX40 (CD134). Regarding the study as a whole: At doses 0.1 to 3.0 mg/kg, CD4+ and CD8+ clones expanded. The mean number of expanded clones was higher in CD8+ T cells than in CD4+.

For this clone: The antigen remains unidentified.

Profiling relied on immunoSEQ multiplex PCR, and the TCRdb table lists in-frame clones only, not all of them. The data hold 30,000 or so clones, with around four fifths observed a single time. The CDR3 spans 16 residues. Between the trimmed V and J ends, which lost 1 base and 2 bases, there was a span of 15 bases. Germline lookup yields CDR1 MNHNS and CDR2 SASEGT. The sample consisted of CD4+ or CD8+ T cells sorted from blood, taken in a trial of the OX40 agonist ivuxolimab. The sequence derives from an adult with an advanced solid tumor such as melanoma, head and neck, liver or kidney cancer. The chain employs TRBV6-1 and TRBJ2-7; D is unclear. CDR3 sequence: CASSEGAVPSAYEQYF. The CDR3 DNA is TGTGCCAGCAGTGAAGGGGCGGTACCGTCAGCCTACGAGCAGTACTTC.